This TCR beta chain was sequenced for a study of long-term antiretroviral therapy in people with HIV. There are 18 residues in the CDR3. Germline V gene lookup returns CDR1 MDHEN and CDR2 SYDVKM. Trimming shortened V by 3 bases and J by 1 base, and 19 bases separated the two germline ends. Run at survey level, the immunoSEQ assay was version v3.0. Sequencing was intended to reach roughly 40,000-55,000 T-cell genomes per sample. Some clones are missing from TCRdb's copy, which holds only in-frame ones; the method was immunoSEQ multiplex PCR. This table has 30,000 to 45,000 clones, approximately 80% appearing once. Remarks on this clone: Its antigen remains unidentified.

The study's findings and limits: Repertoire composition at all time points was dominated by clones that had expanded before ART.

Each donor provided at least one pre-ART PBMC sample and at least two post-ART PBMC samples. In the United States, treatment was given to all participants with HIV. This rearrangement joins TRBV28 to TRBJ1-5; D may be TRBD1 (6 bases). This sequence was found in a man in his thirties or forties with HIV. Specimen: unsorted PBMCs, collected 3.4 years after starting antiretroviral therapy. The CDR3 spells CASSFRQVGATSNQPQHF. The CDR3 DNA reads TGTGCCAGCAGTTTCAGGCAGGTGGGGGCGACGAGCAATCAGCCCCAGCATTTT.